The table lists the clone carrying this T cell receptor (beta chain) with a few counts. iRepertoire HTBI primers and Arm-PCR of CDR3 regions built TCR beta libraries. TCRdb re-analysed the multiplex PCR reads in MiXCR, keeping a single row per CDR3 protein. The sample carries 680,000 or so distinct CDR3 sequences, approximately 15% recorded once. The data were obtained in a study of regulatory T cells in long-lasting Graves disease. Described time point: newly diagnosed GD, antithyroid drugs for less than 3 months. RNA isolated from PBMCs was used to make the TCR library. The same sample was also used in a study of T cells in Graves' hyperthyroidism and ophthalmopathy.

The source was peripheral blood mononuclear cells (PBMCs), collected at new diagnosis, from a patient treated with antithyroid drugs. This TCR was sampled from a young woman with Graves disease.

The CDR3, as DNA: TGTGCCACCAGGCCCCGGGTCTCTAATGAAAAACTGTTTTTT. Protein sequence: CATRPRVSNEKLFF. This chain joins TRBV15 and TRBJ1-4; D is unclear. CDR3 length: 14 residues. Trimming stripped 6 bases from V and 3 bases from J, with 11 bases between. The V gene's germline CDR1 is LNHNV and CDR2 YYDKDF (reference sequence). The entire variable domain, with the rest obtained from reference TRBV15 and TRBJ1-4, is as follows: DAMVIQNPRYQVTQFGKPVTLSCSQTLNHNVMYWYQQKSSQAPKLLFHYYDKDFNNEADTPDNFQSRRPNTSFCFLDIRSPGLGDTAMYLCATRPRVSNEKLFFGSGTQLSVL.